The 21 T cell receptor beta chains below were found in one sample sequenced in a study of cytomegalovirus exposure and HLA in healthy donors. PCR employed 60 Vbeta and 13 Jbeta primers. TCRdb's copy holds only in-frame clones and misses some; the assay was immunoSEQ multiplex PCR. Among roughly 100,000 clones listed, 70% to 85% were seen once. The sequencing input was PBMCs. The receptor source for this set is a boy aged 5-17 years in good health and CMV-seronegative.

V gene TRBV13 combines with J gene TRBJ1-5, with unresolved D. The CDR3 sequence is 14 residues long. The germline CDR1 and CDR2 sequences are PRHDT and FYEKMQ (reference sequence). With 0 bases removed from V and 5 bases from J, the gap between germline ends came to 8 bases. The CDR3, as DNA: TGTGCCAGCAGCTTAGGGGCACATCATCAGCCCCAGCATTTT. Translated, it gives CASSLGAHHQPQHF. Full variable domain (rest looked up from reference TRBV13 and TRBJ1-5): AAGVIQSPRHLIKEKRETATLKCYPIPRHDTVYWYQQGPGQDPQFLISFYEKMQSDKGSIPDRFSAQQFSDYHSELNMSSLELGDSALYFCASSLGAHHQPQHFGDGTRLSIL.

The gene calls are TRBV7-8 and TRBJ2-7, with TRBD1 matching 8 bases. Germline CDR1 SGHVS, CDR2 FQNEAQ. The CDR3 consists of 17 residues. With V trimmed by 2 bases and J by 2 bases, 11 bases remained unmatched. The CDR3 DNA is TGTGCCAGCAGCTTAACTCCCCTGGGGACAGGTGCCTACGAGCAGTACTTC. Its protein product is CASSLTPLGTGAYEQYF.

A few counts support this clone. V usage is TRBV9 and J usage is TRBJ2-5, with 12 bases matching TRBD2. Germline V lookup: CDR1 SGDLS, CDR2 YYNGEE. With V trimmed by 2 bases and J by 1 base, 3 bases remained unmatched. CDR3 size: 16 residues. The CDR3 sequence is CASSVLAGGAQETQYF. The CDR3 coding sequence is TGTGCCAGCAGCGTTCTAGCGGGAGGGGCCCAAGAGACCCAGTACTTC. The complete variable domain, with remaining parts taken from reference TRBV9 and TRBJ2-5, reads DSGVTQTPKHLITATGQRVTLRCSPRSGDLSVYWYQQSLDQGLQFLIQYYNGEERAKGNILERFSAQQFPDLHSELNLSSLELGDSALYFCASSVLAGGAQETQYFGPGTRLLVL.

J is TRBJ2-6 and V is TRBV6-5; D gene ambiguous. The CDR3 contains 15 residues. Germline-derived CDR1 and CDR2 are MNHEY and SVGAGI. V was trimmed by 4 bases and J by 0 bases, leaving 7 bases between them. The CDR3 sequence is CASSLLNSGANVLTF. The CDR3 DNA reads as TGTGCCAGCAGTTTACTTAACTCTGGGGCCAACGTCCTGACTTTC.

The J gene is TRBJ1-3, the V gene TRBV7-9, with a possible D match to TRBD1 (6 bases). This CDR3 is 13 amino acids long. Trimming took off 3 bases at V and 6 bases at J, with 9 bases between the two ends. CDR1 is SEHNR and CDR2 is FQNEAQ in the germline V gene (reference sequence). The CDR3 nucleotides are TGTGCCAGCAGCTTCCAGGGACAAAACACCATATATTTT. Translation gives CASSFQGQNTIYF.

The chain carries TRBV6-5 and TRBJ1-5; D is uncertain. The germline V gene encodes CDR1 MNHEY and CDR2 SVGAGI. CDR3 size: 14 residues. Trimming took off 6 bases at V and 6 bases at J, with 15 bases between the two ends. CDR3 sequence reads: CASSPRPGGQPQHF. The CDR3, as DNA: TGTGCCAGCAGCCCTCGCCCCGGTGGTCAGCCCCAGCATTTT.

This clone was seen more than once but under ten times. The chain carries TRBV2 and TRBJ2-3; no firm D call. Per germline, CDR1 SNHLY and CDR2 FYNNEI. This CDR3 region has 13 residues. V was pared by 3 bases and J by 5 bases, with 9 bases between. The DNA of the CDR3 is TGTGCCAGCAGTGATCGCTCGGGAGATACGCAGTATTTT. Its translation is CASSDRSGDTQYF.

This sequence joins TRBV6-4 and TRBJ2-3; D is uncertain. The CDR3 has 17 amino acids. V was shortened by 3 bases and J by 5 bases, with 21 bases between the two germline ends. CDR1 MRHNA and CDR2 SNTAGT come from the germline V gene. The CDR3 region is CASSEGIGRPSGDTQYF. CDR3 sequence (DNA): TGTGCCAGCAGTGAAGGCATTGGCAGGCCTTCAGGAGATACGCAGTATTTT.

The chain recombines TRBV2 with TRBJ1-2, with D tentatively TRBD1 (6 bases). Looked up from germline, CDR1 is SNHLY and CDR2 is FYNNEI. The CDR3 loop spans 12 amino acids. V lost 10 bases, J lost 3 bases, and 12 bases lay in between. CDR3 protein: CATARTDYGYTF. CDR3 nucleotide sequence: TGTGCCACCGCCCGGACAGACTATGGCTACACCTTC. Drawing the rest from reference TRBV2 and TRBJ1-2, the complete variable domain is EPEVTQTPSHQVTQMGQEVILRCVPISNHLYFYWYRQILGQKVEFLVSFYNNEISEKSEIFDDQFSVERPDGSNFTLKIRSTKLEDSAMYFCATARTDYGYTFGSGTRLTVV.

The CDR3 DNA sequence: TGTGCCAGCAGTAAGGGGACAGGGGGTAGCGGAGCTTTCTTT. This gives the protein CASSKGTGGSGAFF. The chain links TRBV6-5 to TRBJ1-1, with 11 bases fitting TRBD1. After removal of 5 bases from V and 10 bases from J, the junction contained 9 bases not matched to a gene. The germline V gene encodes CDR1 MNHEY and CDR2 SVGAGI. This CDR3 spans 14 amino acids.

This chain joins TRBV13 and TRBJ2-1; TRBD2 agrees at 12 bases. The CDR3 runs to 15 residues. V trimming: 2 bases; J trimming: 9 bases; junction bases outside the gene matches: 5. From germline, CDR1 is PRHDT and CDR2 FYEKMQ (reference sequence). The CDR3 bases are TGTGCCAGCAGCTTACTAGCGGGAGGGTCTGGTGAGCAGTTCTTC. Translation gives CASSLLAGGSGEQFF.

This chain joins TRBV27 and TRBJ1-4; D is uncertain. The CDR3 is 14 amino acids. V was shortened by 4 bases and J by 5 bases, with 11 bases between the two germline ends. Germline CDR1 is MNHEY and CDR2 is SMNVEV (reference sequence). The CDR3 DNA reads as TGTGCCAGCAGTTCACCGGGAAGGAATGAAAAACTGTTTTTT. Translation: CASSSPGRNEKLFF.

The CDR3 coding sequence is TGTGCCAGCAGTGAAATCGGTTACGAGCAGTACTTC. Translation: CASSEIGYEQYF. The chain is built from TRBV6-1 and TRBJ2-7, with D unclear. The germline V gene encodes CDR1 MNHNS and CDR2 SASEGT. V was cut by 2 bases and J by 4 bases, with 6 bases left in between. The CDR3 has 12 amino acids.

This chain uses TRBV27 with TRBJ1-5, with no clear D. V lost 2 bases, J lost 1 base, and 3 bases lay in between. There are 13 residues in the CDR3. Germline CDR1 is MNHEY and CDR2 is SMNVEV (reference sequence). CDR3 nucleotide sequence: TGTGCCAGCAGTTTAGAGAGCAATCAGCCCCAGCATTTT. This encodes CASSLESNQPQHF.

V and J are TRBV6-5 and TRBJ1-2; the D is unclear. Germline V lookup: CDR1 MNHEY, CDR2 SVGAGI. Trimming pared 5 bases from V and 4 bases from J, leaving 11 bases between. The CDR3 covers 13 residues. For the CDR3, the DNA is TGTGCCAGCAGTCGGGAGAGGAGCTATGGCTACACCTTC. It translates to CASSRERSYGYTF.

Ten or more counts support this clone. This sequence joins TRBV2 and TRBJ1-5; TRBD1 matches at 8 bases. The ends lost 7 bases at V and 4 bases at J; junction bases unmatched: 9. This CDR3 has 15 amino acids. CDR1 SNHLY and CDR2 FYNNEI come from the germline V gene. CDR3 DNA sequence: TGTGCCAGCATTCAGGAACAGGGGGGAAATCAGCCCCAGCATTTT. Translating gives CASIQEQGGNQPQHF. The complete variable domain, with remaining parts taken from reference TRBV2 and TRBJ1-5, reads EPEVTQTPSHQVTQMGQEVILRCVPISNHLYFYWYRQILGQKVEFLVSFYNNEISEKSEIFDDQFSVERPDGSNFTLKIRSTKLEDSAMYFCASIQEQGGNQPQHFGDGTRLSIL.

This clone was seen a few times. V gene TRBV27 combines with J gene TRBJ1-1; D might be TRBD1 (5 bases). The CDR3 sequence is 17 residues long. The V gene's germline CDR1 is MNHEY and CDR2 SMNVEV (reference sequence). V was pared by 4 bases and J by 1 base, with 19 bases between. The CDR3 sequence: CASSSYLRRGRNTEAFF. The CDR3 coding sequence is TGTGCCAGCAGTTCATACCTTAGGAGGGGTCGGAACACTGAAGCTTTCTTT.

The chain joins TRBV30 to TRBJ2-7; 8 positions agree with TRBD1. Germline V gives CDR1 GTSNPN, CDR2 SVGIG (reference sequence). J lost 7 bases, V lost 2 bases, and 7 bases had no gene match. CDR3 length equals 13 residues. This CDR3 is CAWSPQGAGEQYF. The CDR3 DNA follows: TGTGCCTGGAGTCCCCAGGGGGCGGGAGAGCAGTACTTC.

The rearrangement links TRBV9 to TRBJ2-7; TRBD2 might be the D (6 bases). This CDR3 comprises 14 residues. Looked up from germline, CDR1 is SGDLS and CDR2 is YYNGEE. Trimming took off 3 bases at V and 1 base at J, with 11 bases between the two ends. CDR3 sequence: CASSAGDGSYEQYF. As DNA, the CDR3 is TGTGCCAGCAGCGCGGGGGACGGATCCTACGAGCAGTACTTC.

CDR3 DNA sequence: TGTGCCAGCAGTTCAGGGGCGAGTCAGCCCCAGCATTTT. It yields the protein CASSSGASQPQHF. This chain joins TRBV28 and TRBJ1-5; D possibly corresponds to TRBD1 (6 bases). Germline assignment: CDR1 MDHEN and CDR2 SYDVKM. V shed 4 bases and J shed 6 bases, with 10 bases lying between them. This CDR3 region has 13 residues.

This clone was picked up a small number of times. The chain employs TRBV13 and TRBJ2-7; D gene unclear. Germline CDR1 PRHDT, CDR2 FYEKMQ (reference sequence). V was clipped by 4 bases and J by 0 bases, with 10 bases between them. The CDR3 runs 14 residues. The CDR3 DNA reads TGTGCCAGCAGCTCCAACAGCTACTCCTACGAGCAGTACTTC. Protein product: CASSSNSYSYEQYF.